A single sample gave rise to the 28 T cell receptor beta chains below, sequenced in a study of T cells expressing NK-cell markers. TCRdb reprocessed the 5' RACE reads and reports one entry per CDR3 protein, with no DNA. This sample contains 6,000 to 7,500 distinct CDR3 sequences. Input material: blood T cells: a sorted CD56 or NKG2C T cell subset, CD4+ or CD8+ T cells, or bulk PBMC T cells (not recorded which). The receptors derive from a man aged 18 to 69 in good health.

CDR3 sequence reads: CASSVGQSGANVLTF. The V call is TRBV6-1, the J call TRBJ2-6; the TCRdb D gene call, TRBD1, has no DNA to confirm it. The CDR3 has 15 residues. CDR1 and CDR2 (germline): MNHNS, SASEGT.

This chain's CDR3 is CASSPMGGTDTQYF. V gene TRBV12-3 or TRBV12-4 combines with J gene TRBJ2-3; as DNA is missing, the TRBD1 call by TCRdb cannot be tested. This CDR3 contains 14 residues.

J is TRBJ2-3 and V is TRBV6-1; TCRdb selects TRBD1, and the lack of DNA leaves this call unchecked. Looked up from germline, CDR1 is MNHNS and CDR2 is SASEGT. This CDR3 is 18 amino acids long. CDR3 region: CASSEISGAGGTTDTQYF.

The chain uses TRBV4-1 and TRBJ2-6. The CDR3 length is 16 residues. The germline V gene encodes CDR1 MGHRA and CDR2 YSYEKL. CDR3: CASSQVEPGGANVLTF.

This clonotype registers medium-sized by frequency. The chain joins TRBV7-2 to TRBJ1-2; with no DNA, the TCRdb D assignment of TRBD1 cannot be verified. The CDR3 is 13 amino acids. Germline-derived CDR1 and CDR2 are SGHTA and FQGNSA. CDR3 in amino acids: CASSLGGVWGYTF.

The chain combines TRBV5-4 with TRBJ1-5. Germline CDR1 is SGHNT and CDR2 is YYREEE (reference sequence). This CDR3 is 16 amino acids long. CDR3 sequence: CASSPGRDCSNQPQHF.

The chain joins TRBV2 to TRBJ2-3; the TCRdb call, TRBD1, lacks DNA for checking. CDR1 and CDR2 (germline): SNHLY, FYNNEI. The CDR3 extends over 15 amino acids. The CDR3 is CASSEVRLRQGTQYF.

CDR3 loop: CSAATSTSGGGTDTQYF. The chain carries TRBV20-1 and TRBJ2-3; TCRdb proposes TRBD2, but this gene call is untestable without DNA. Germline V gene sequence: CDR1 DFQATT, CDR2 SNEGSKA (reference sequence). The CDR3 has 17 amino acids.

This sequence joins TRBV4-1 and TRBJ2-7. The CDR3 runs 15 residues. Germline V gene sequence: CDR1 MGHRA, CDR2 YSYEKL. The CDR3 sequence: CASSQLWGGPYEQYF.

The CDR3 here is CSAQTSGGFSYEQYF. The rearrangement links TRBV20-1 to TRBJ2-7; the TCRdb D gene call, TRBD2, has no DNA to confirm it. Germline assignment: CDR1 DFQATT and CDR2 SNEGSKA (reference sequence). There are 15 residues in the CDR3.

This chain uses TRBV28 with TRBJ2-1; TCRdb calls TRBD2, which cannot be checked without DNA. The CDR3 is made up of 15 amino acids. CDR1 MDHEN and CDR2 SYDVKM come from the germline V gene. CDR3: CASSKLAGDSSEQFF.

The chain uses TRBV7-2 and TRBJ2-3; the TCRdb D gene call, TRBD2, has no DNA to confirm it. The CDR3 length is 15 residues. CDR1 and CDR2 (germline): SGHTA, FQGNSA. CDR3 protein: CASSLDSGGTDTQYF.

J is TRBJ1-5 and V is TRBV18. Germline CDR1 is KGHSH and CDR2 is LQKENI. The CDR3 consists of 15 residues. CDR3 sequence reads: CASSPQGGPNQPQHF.

The CDR3 sequence: CASGLDGYNYGYTF. The chain recombines TRBV12-5 with TRBJ1-2. Looked up from germline, CDR1 is LGHNT and CDR2 is FRNRAP. The CDR3 spans 14 residues.

The V call is TRBV3-1, the J call TRBJ2-3; TCRdb picks TRBD2, but there is no DNA to check that call. This CDR3 region has 20 residues. Looked up from germline, CDR1 is LGHDT and CDR2 is YNNKEL (reference sequence). The CDR3 here is CASSSVPGLAGGFSTDTQYF.

This chain uses TRBV5-1 with TRBJ2-7. The V gene's germline CDR1 is SGHRS and CDR2 YFSETQ. CDR3 length equals 14 residues. The CDR3 loop is CASSLAGFSYEQYF. The variable domain in full, completed from reference TRBV5-1 and TRBJ2-7, reads KAGVTQTPRYLIKTRGQQVTLSCSPISGHRSVSWYQQTPGQGLQFLFEYFSETQRNKGNFPGRFSGRQFSNSRSEMNVSTLELGDSALYLCASSLAGFSYEQYFGPGTRLTVT.

The V call is TRBV4-2, the J call TRBJ2-3; as DNA is missing, the TRBD2 call by TCRdb cannot be tested. Germline V gene sequence: CDR1 LGHNA, CDR2 YNFKEQ. This CDR3 comprises 15 residues. This CDR3 is CASSRGGGQADTQYF.

This chain links TRBV6-5 with TRBJ2-3. This CDR3 contains 15 residues. Germline CDR1 MNHEY, CDR2 SVGAGI. This CDR3 is CASSYSVDNTDTQYF.

The chain joins TRBV5-5 to TRBJ2-7; TCRdb's D call of TRBD1 is untestable without DNA. Germline CDR1 reads SGHKS; CDR2 reads YYEKEE (reference sequence). The CDR3 covers 15 residues. The CDR3 here is CASRPDRPSSYEQYF.

V is TRBV3-1 and J is TRBJ1-2. Germline V CDR1 and CDR2: LGHDT, YNNKEL (reference sequence). The CDR3 has 11 residues. The CDR3 spells CASSLGVGYTF.

This chain joins TRBV6-4 and TRBJ1-1; the TRBD1 assignment by TCRdb is unverifiable without DNA. The CDR3 consists of 14 residues. CDR1 and CDR2 (germline): MRHNA, SNTAGT. This chain's CDR3 is CASSEDGENTEAFF.

CDR3 amino acids: CASRPIRTNYGYTF. The chain combines TRBV28 with TRBJ1-2. The CDR3 is 14 amino acids. Germline CDR1 and CDR2: MDHEN and SYDVKM.

The chain uses TRBV6-6 and TRBJ1-1. This CDR3 spans 12 amino acids. From germline, CDR1 is MNHNY and CDR2 SVGAGI (reference sequence). The CDR3 spells CASSYGKGEAFF.

The CDR3 region is CASSDGGGGNNEQFF. V usage is TRBV6-4 and J usage is TRBJ2-1; TCRdb calls TRBD2, which cannot be checked without DNA. Germline CDR1 reads MRHNA; CDR2 reads SNTAGT. This CDR3 region has 15 residues.

The CDR3 is CASMPGGDYTGELFF. The J gene is TRBJ2-2, the V gene TRBV6-4; lacking DNA, the TRBD1 call made by TCRdb goes unchecked. The V gene's germline CDR1 is MRHNA and CDR2 SNTAGT. The CDR3 spans 15 residues.

This chain connects TRBV6-1 to TRBJ2-7; TCRdb selects TRBD1, and the lack of DNA leaves this call unchecked. The CDR3 extends over 15 amino acids. Germline V CDR1 and CDR2: MNHNS, SASEGT. The CDR3 protein is CASSESGTGGYEQYF.

J is TRBJ2-7 and V is TRBV28; TCRdb's assignment of TRBD2 cannot be checked, as there is no DNA. The CDR3 sequence is 15 residues long. From germline, CDR1 is MDHEN and CDR2 SYDVKM. The CDR3 here is CATFSRDWNSYEQYF.

This sequence joins TRBV19 and TRBJ2-3; TCRdb designates TRBD1, a call that cannot be tested without DNA. There are 16 residues in the CDR3. Germline V CDR1 and CDR2: LNHDA, SQIVND (reference sequence). CDR3 amino acids: CASSIAPGQGTDTQYF.